Presented here are 32 T cell receptor beta chains from one specimen sequenced in a study of blood T cell repertoires in COVID-19. TCRdb's table, derived via immunoSEQ multiplex PCR, lists solely in-frame clones and lacks some. The sample lists about 300,000 clones, 70% to 90% occurring once. The specimen was PBMCs or T cells enriched from blood (not recorded which). The origin of the receptors is a man aged 25-45 years who had recovered from COVID-19.

This clone occurred a few times. The chain is built from TRBV7-2 and TRBJ2-7; D is perhaps TRBD2 (6 bases). V lost 5 bases, J lost 7 bases, and 9 bases lay in between. Per germline, CDR1 SGHTA and CDR2 FQGNSA. CDR3 length equals 11 residues. CDR3 bases: TGTGCCAGCAGCCAAGGGAGGGAGCAGTACTTC. Translating it yields CASSQGREQYF.

This clone was observed a handful of times. The DNA for the CDR3 is TGCGCCAGCAGCTTTGTCGGGGGGGCCGGATTGGACGAGCAGTACTTC. Amino acid sequence: CASSFVGGAGLDEQYF. The chain has TRBV5-1 and TRBJ2-7, with TRBD2 matching over 8 bases. V shed 2 bases and J 5 bases; nucleotides not matched to a gene: 12. The CDR3 runs to 16 residues. CDR1 SGHRS and CDR2 YFSETQ come from the germline V gene.

The chain carries TRBV19 and TRBJ2-7; 10 bases are shared with TRBD2. The CDR3 is made up of 14 amino acids. V trimming: 7 bases; J trimming: 3 bases; junction bases outside the gene matches: 6. Germline V gene data show CDR1 as LNHDA and CDR2 as SQIVND (reference sequence). CDR3 sequence: CASNQAGGNYEQYF. In DNA, the CDR3 is TGTGCCAGTAATCAAGCGGGGGGGAACTACGAGCAGTACTTC.

The rearrangement joins TRBV5-1 to TRBJ2-5; 10 bases align to TRBD2. The CDR3 length is 16 residues. The V and J ends lost 0 bases and 4 bases, in that order; junction bases with no gene match: 6. Germline V gene sequence: CDR1 SGHRS, CDR2 YFSETQ. The CDR3 here is CASSLGTSGRGETQYF. The CDR3 DNA sequence: TGCGCCAGCAGCTTGGGGACTAGCGGAAGGGGAGAGACCCAGTACTTC.

V gene TRBV2 combines with J gene TRBJ2-5; TRBD1 aligns across 9 bases. CDR3 length equals 15 residues. The germline V gene has CDR1 SNHLY and CDR2 FYNNEI. The trim removed 5 bases at V and 4 bases at J, leaving 8 bases unmatched. The CDR3 DNA is TGTGCCAGCAGTCACGGGACAGGGCAGACAGAGACCCAGTACTTC. As protein: CASSHGTGQTETQYF.

This sequence joins TRBV6-5 and TRBJ2-1; perhaps TRBD1 as D (6 bases). Trimming took 5 bases from V and 1 from J, leaving 9 bases between them. Germline-derived CDR1 and CDR2 are MNHEY and SVGAGI. This CDR3 region has 14 residues. In nucleotides, the CDR3 is TGTGCCAGCAGTAACAGGGAGTCCTACAATGAGCAGTTCTTC. The encoded protein is CASSNRESYNEQFF.

This clone turned up a few times. The CDR3 DNA reads as TGTGCCAGCAGCCATGGACTGACTAGCGGGGGGGCTTACGAGCAGTACTTC. Translation: CASSHGLTSGGAYEQYF. This chain connects TRBV3-1 (or the pseudogene TRBV3-2) to TRBJ2-7, with 14 bases matching TRBD2. This CDR3 has 17 residues. J lost 4 bases, V lost 3 bases, and 8 bases had no gene match. CDR1 is LGHDT and CDR2 is YNNKEL in the germline V gene (reference sequence).

V usage is TRBV5-1 and J usage is TRBJ1-1; 8 positions agree with TRBD1. With 3 bases clipped from V and 4 bases from J, the junction kept 11 bases outside the gene matches. CDR1 and CDR2 from the germline V gene are SGHRS and YFSETQ. The CDR3 is 16 amino acids. The CDR3, as DNA: TGCGCCAGCAGCTGGGGCTCCCGACAGGGGCCCACTGAAGCTTTCTTT. As protein: CASSWGSRQGPTEAFF.

This rearrangement joins TRBV6-5 to TRBJ2-1; 10 nucleotides line up with TRBD1. This CDR3 is 14 amino acids long. Germline V lookup: CDR1 MNHEY, CDR2 SVGAGI. V lost 6 bases to trimming and J lost 9 bases; unmatched junction nucleotides: 8. CDR3 bases: TGTGCCAGCAGCGCGGGACAGGGGCGGGGTGAGCAGTTCTTC. Residues: CASSAGQGRGEQFF.

The chain combines TRBV7-9 with TRBJ1-1; the D is unclear. Germline-derived CDR1 and CDR2 are SEHNR and FQNEAQ (reference sequence). The CDR3 covers 14 residues. The V end was cut by 1 base, the J end by 6 bases, with 12 bases between. In DNA, the CDR3 is TGTGCCAGCAGCTTAGTATCGGTGATCGCTGAAGCTTTCTTT. This gives the protein CASSLVSVIAEAFF.

This clone came up once. The chain recombines TRBV24-1 with TRBJ2-3, with a weak D call TRBD2 (5 bases). Germline V lookup: CDR1 KGHDR, CDR2 SFDVKD. The ends were cut back, 0 bases at V and 2 bases at J, with 11 bases in the middle. The CDR3 has 16 residues. The chain's CDR3 is CATSDLGGGSTDTQYF. CDR3 nucleotide sequence: TGTGCCACCAGTGATTTGGGAGGCGGGTCCACAGATACGCAGTATTTT.

The V call is TRBV7-8, the J call TRBJ1-5, with D unclear. CDR1 and CDR2 from the germline V gene are SGHVS and FQNEAQ. This CDR3 region has 16 residues. The V end lost 0 bases, the J end lost 0 bases, and 9 bases lay between the germline ends. CDR3 amino acids: CASSLAWEYSNQPQHF. DNA for the CDR3: TGTGCCAGCAGCTTAGCGTGGGAGTATAGCAATCAGCCCCAGCATTTT.

The rearrangement links TRBV5-5 to TRBJ2-7; the D is unclear. The V and J ends lost 0 bases and 6 bases respectively, with 7 bases between them. Germline CDR1 and CDR2: SGHKS and YYEKEE (reference sequence). CDR3 length: 12 residues. CDR3 sequence: CASSLASREQYF. CDR3 nucleotide sequence: TGTGCCAGCAGCTTGGCCTCCCGCGAGCAGTACTTC.

This chain joins TRBV21-1 and TRBJ1-1; the listed D gene, TRBD1, was not tested against the DNA. TRBV21-1 is marked as a pseudogene. The length of the CDR3 is 14 residues. This CDR3 reads CASSAKGPSNSAFF. The CDR3, as DNA: TGTGCCAGCAGCGCAAAGGGGCCGTCAAACTCGGCTTTCTTT.

J is TRBJ1-3 and V is TRBV10-3; tentative D call: TRBD1 (5 bases). The CDR3 totals 14 residues. The V gene lost 8 bases and the J gene lost 2 bases, with 13 bases spanning the gap. Germline V gives CDR1 ENHRY, CDR2 SYGVKD. The CDR3 sequence is CAISATGAGNTIYF. CDR3 DNA: TGTGCCATCTCCGCCACGGGGGCTGGAAACACCATATATTTT.

The chain carries TRBV3-1 (or the pseudogene TRBV3-2) and TRBJ1-2; maybe TRBD1 (5 bases). Per the germline V gene, CDR1 is LGHDT and CDR2 is YNNKEL (reference sequence). This CDR3 has 13 residues. Trimming shortened V by 0 bases and J by 8 bases, and 10 bases separated the two germline ends. The CDR3 DNA follows: TGTGCCAGCAGCCAAGAAGGGGTCGGCGGCTACACCTTC. Protein: CASSQEGVGGYTF.

The chain joins TRBV28 to TRBJ1-1; TRBD1 is a possible D gene (6 bases). The germline gives CDR1 MDHEN, CDR2 SYDVKM. The V gene lost 2 bases and the J gene lost 11 bases, with 15 bases spanning the gap. The CDR3 has 13 amino acids. CDR3 sequence (DNA): TGTGCCAGCAGTTTAGTGAGGGGACATGATGCTTTCTTT. Protein sequence: CASSLVRGHDAFF.

The chain links TRBV11-2 to TRBJ1-3; weak D call: TRBD1 (5 bases). Germline V gene data show CDR1 as SGHAT and CDR2 as FQNNGV. This CDR3 has 15 amino acids. Trimming pared 5 bases from V and 0 bases from J, leaving 11 bases between. In nucleotides, the CDR3 is TGTGCCAGCAGCCCGGACATGCACTCTGGAAACACCATATATTTT. It specifies CASSPDMHSGNTIYF.

This chain links TRBV28 with TRBJ1-2; 7 bases line up with TRBD1. The CDR3 runs 15 residues. The J segment lost 4 bases and the V segment lost 5 bases, leaving 10 bases of the junction unmatched. Germline V gene data show CDR1 as MDHEN and CDR2 as SYDVKM. The CDR3 DNA reads as TGTGCCAGCAGTCCCCAGACAGGGAGTAGCTATGGCTACACCTTC. Translated, it gives CASSPQTGSSYGYTF.

This clone was seen only a few times. The rearrangement uses TRBV11-2 and TRBJ2-7; D is perhaps TRBD1 (7 bases). V was cut by 5 bases and J by 1 base, with 18 bases left in between. CDR3 size: 16 residues. In germline, CDR1 is SGHAT, CDR2 FQNNGV. CDR3 region: CASSGRGGTVSYEQYF. The CDR3 DNA is TGTGCCAGCAGCGGACGAGGCGGGACAGTTTCCTACGAGCAGTACTTC.

The gene calls are TRBV5-5 and TRBJ1-3, with no clear D. Trimming stripped 4 bases from V and 4 bases from J, with 15 bases between. The CDR3 extends over 15 amino acids. CDR1 SGHKS and CDR2 YYEKEE come from the germline V gene (reference sequence). The CDR3 is CASSPSATGGNTIYF. In nucleotides, the CDR3 is TGTGCCAGCAGCCCCTCCGCGACGGGGGGAAACACCATATATTTT.

The chain uses TRBV11-3 and TRBJ2-5, with TRBD1 matching over 7 bases. V gave up 5 bases and J gave up 1 base; unmatched junction bases: 4. The CDR3 loop spans 14 amino acids. Germline V gene data show CDR1 as SGHNT and CDR2 as YENEEA. In DNA form, the CDR3 reads TGTGCCAGCAGCCCGGGACAGATCCAAGAGACCCAGTACTTC. Translation gives CASSPGQIQETQYF.

This clone came up a few times. The genes are TRBV18 and TRBJ1-5; the D gene is possibly TRBD1 (5 bases). V shed 2 bases and J shed 7 bases, with 15 bases lying between them. This CDR3 comprises 15 residues. Germline V gives CDR1 KGHSH, CDR2 LQKENI. CDR3 sequence: CASSPGRGFGQPQHF. The CDR3 DNA reads TGTGCCAGCTCACCAGGTCGGGGGTTTGGCCAGCCCCAGCATTTT.

The genes are TRBV30 and TRBJ1-3, with D uncertain. The ends were cut back, 0 bases at V and 0 bases at J, with 9 bases in the middle. The CDR3 contains 15 residues. The germline CDR1 and CDR2 sequences are GTSNPN and SVGIG (reference sequence). CDR3 sequence (DNA): TGTGCCTGGAGTGTTGGAGCGAACTCTGGAAACACCATATATTTT. Its protein product is CAWSVGANSGNTIYF.

V gene TRBV19 combines with J gene TRBJ1-5; 7 bases match TRBD1. Trimming removed 3 bases from V and 10 bases from J; junction bases left unmatched: 15. This CDR3 has 16 amino acids. The germline CDR1 and CDR2 sequences are LNHDA and SQIVND (reference sequence). CDR3 protein: CASSIAGTAEAGPQHF. CDR3 nucleotides: TGTGCCAGTAGTATCGCCGGGACAGCAGAGGCGGGACCCCAGCATTTT.

The V gene is TRBV10-1, the J gene TRBJ2-3; D might be TRBD2 (6 bases). The germline V gene has CDR1 WNHNN and CDR2 SYGVQD (reference sequence). The V gene lost 6 bases and the J gene lost 2 bases, with 12 bases spanning the gap. The CDR3 runs 14 residues. CDR3: CASRPGTSTDTQYF. The DNA for the CDR3 is TGCGCCAGCAGGCCGGGGACTTCCACAGATACGCAGTATTTT.

This sequence joins TRBV4-1 and TRBJ1-5, with D possibly matching TRBD1 (6 bases). Germline lookup yields CDR1 MGHRA and CDR2 YSYEKL. The CDR3 runs to 15 residues. The V end lost 1 base, the J end lost 5 bases, and 12 bases lay between the germline ends. CDR3 region: CASSQVTGFYQPQHF. CDR3 DNA sequence: TGCGCCAGCAGCCAAGTTACAGGGTTCTATCAGCCCCAGCATTTT.

The gene calls are TRBV25-1 and TRBJ1-6; the match to TRBD1 covers 9 bases. The germline V gene has CDR1 MGHDK and CDR2 SYGVNS. The junction had 4 bases not matched to a gene; V was cut back by 3 bases and J by 10 bases. The CDR3 spans 14 residues. The CDR3 region is CASSDGTGLSPLHF. The CDR3 DNA reads as TGTGCCAGCAGTGACGGGACAGGGCTCTCACCCCTCCACTTT.

In DNA form, the CDR3 reads TGTGCCAGCAGGCGACAGGGGGCTTGGGGCACTGAAGCTTTCTTT. Translated, it gives CASRRQGAWGTEAFF. This chain joins TRBV28 and TRBJ1-1, with 10 bases fitting TRBD1. V lost 6 bases to trimming and J lost 4 bases; unmatched junction nucleotides: 8. CDR3 length: 15 amino acids. Germline CDR1 MDHEN, CDR2 SYDVKM.

The chain combines TRBV6-5 with TRBJ1-2; D might be TRBD1 (6 bases). Between the trimmed V and J ends, which lost 2 bases and 5 bases, there was a span of 9 bases. The CDR3 is 13 amino acids. Germline V gene sequence: CDR1 MNHEY, CDR2 SVGAGI. DNA of the CDR3: TGTGCCAGCAGTTACGGGGGGGCTTATGGCTACACCTTC. It translates to CASSYGGAYGYTF.

The chain has TRBV15 and TRBJ2-2; tentatively, D is TRBD2 (6 bases). The CDR3 contains 15 residues. CDR1 is LNHNV and CDR2 is YYDKDF in the germline V gene (reference sequence). Trimming shortened V by 0 bases and J by 5 bases, and 10 bases separated the two germline ends. The CDR3 DNA follows: TGTGCCACCAGCAGAGATAGGGCGGGGACCGGGGAGCTGTTTTTT. Translating gives CATSRDRAGTGELFF.

The chain carries TRBV5-1 and TRBJ2-5; 8 bases are a match to TRBD1. CDR1 and CDR2 (germline): SGHRS, YFSETQ. The junction had 4 bases not matched to a gene; V was cut back by 2 bases and J by 4 bases. CDR3 length: 14 residues. CDR3 protein: CASSLQGVTETQYF. The CDR3 region has the DNA TGCGCCAGCAGCTTACAGGGGGTAACAGAGACCCAGTACTTC.